The 28 T cell receptor beta chains given below trace back to one sample, sequenced in a study of blood T cell repertoires in COVID-19 (TCRdb year 2020). Libraries came from the immunoSEQ multiplex PCR assay. The table comes from immuneACCESS by way of TCRdb, which keeps in-frame sequences with V and J called. Part of the clones is missing from these tables; in studies checked, under half for an unresolved V gene and the rest for unknown reasons. A total of approximately 140,000 clones appear in this sample, about three quarters of them only once. The ten largest clones take up over 10% of the sample. The sequencing sample was made of peripheral blood. Receptor source: a man older than 75 with acute or convalescent COVID-19.

V gene TRBV11-2 combines with J gene TRBJ1-4; D is undetermined. Germline CDR1 is SGHAT and CDR2 is FQNNGV. V was cut by 5 bases and J by 0 bases, with 16 bases left in between. This CDR3 has 17 amino acids. The CDR3 DNA is TGTGCCAGCAGCCCTTTCGGAGGATTGACAACTAATGAAAAACTGTTTTTT. Its translation: CASSPFGGLTTNEKLFF. Using reference TRBV11-2 and TRBJ1-4 for the parts outside the CDR3, the full variable domain is EAGVAQSPRYKIIEKRQSVAFWCNPISGHATLYWYQQILGQGPKLLIQFQNNGVVDDSQLPKDRFSAERLKGVDSTLKIQPAKLEDSAVYLCASSPFGGLTTNEKLFFGSGTQLSVL.

The chain links TRBV6-2 or TRBV6-3 to TRBJ1-5; no firm D call. The germline gives CDR1 MNHEY, CDR2 SVGEGT. The CDR3 is 13 residues long. Trimming cost V 3 bases and J 1 base, with 4 bases left between them. The CDR3 DNA reads TGTGCCAGCAGTTATTCAAGCAATCAGCCCCAGCATTTT. It yields the protein CASSYSSNQPQHF.

The chain couples TRBV28 to TRBJ1-5; D unclear. This CDR3 comprises 14 residues. The germline V and J ends were trimmed by 5 bases and 3 bases, with 11 bases remaining between them. Germline values: CDR1 MDHEN, CDR2 SYDVKM. The CDR3 bases are TGTGCCAGCAGTCCTGGGCCGAACAATCAGCCCCAGCATTTT. It is translated as CASSPGPNNQPQHF.

This clone has a handful of counts. The chain carries TRBV5-1 and TRBJ2-1, with D perhaps TRBD2 (6 bases). Germline V gene lookup returns CDR1 SGHRS and CDR2 YFSETQ. CDR3 size: 16 residues. V was cut by 0 bases and J by 3 bases, with 13 bases left in between. The chain's CDR3 is CASSLVTGGIYNEQFF. The DNA of the CDR3 is TGCGCCAGCAGCTTGGTTACCGGGGGAATCTACAATGAGCAGTTCTTC.

The rearrangement uses TRBV3-1 (or the pseudogene TRBV3-2) and TRBJ2-3; no definite D call. The ends were cut back, 4 bases at V and 2 bases at J, with 7 bases in the middle. The CDR3 sequence is 13 residues long. Germline values: CDR1 LGHDT, CDR2 YNNKEL (reference sequence). CDR3 in amino acids: CASSLAATDTQYF. For the CDR3, the DNA is TGTGCCAGCAGCCTGGCGGCCACAGATACGCAGTATTTT.

The chain employs TRBV5-8 and TRBJ1-4; D unclear. The CDR3 sequence is 17 residues long. The germline gives CDR1 SGHTS, CDR2 YDEGEE. The germline V and J ends were trimmed by 4 bases and 4 bases, with 20 bases remaining between them. The CDR3 spells CASSLTAGRTINEKLFF. CDR3 coding DNA: TGTGCCAGCAGCCTTACCGCCGGACGGACTATTAATGAAAAACTGTTTTTT.

The rearrangement uses TRBV18 and TRBJ2-5, with TRBD1 as a possible D gene (6 bases). Trimming cost V 5 bases and J 2 bases, with 9 bases left between them. The germline V gene has CDR1 KGHSH and CDR2 LQKENI. The CDR3 totals 13 residues. Here the CDR3 DNA reads TGTGCCAGCTCAGCAGGGGTACAAGAGACCCAGTACTTC. It codes for CASSAGVQETQYF.

A note on this clone: Germline is not matched at one junction end, which may reflect a read error. The rearrangement joins TRBV12-5 to TRBJ1-2, with a possible D match to TRBD1 (5 bases). Germline V gene sequence: CDR1 LGHNT, CDR2 FRNRAP. CDR3 size: 13 residues. The CDR3 region is CASGLGGTRTWSF. In nucleotides, the CDR3 is TGTGCTAGTGGTTTGGGCGGGACTCGGACCTGGTCCTTC.

With regard to this clone: A single base separates this from a much larger clone, so it may be a read error. The sample holds other DNA sequences that translate to the same CDR3. V usage is TRBV5-6 and J usage is TRBJ2-2, with 9 bases lining up with TRBD1. Germline V lookup: CDR1 SGHDT, CDR2 YYEEEE. After removal of 4 bases from V and 2 bases from J, the junction contained 3 bases not matched to a gene. CDR3 length equals 15 residues. CDR3 DNA: TGTGCCAGCAGCCCGGGACAGGGAAACACCGGGGAGCTGTTTTTT. This encodes CASSPGQGNTGELFF.

This chain's CDR3 is CAIRGGQGNTEAFF. CDR3 nucleotides: TGTGCCATCAGGGGGGGACAGGGCAACACTGAAGCTTTCTTT. V gene TRBV10-3 combines with J gene TRBJ1-1; 9 bases fit TRBD1. This CDR3 has 14 amino acids. The V segment lost 6 bases and the J segment 2 bases; nucleotides outside the gene matches: 4. Germline-derived CDR1 and CDR2 are ENHRY and SYGVKD.

CDR3 sequence (DNA): TGTGCCAGTAGTATCGGAGGAATTGAGGGTGAAAAACTGTTTTTT. It specifies CASSIGGIEGEKLFF. The chain recombines TRBV19 with TRBJ1-4; D is uncertain. The V gene lost 3 bases and the J gene lost 7 bases, with 15 bases spanning the gap. Germline lookup yields CDR1 LNHDA and CDR2 SQIVND (reference sequence). This CDR3 has 15 amino acids.

The chain joins TRBV28 to TRBJ1-5; tentatively, D is TRBD1 (6 bases). Germline CDR1 reads MDHEN; CDR2 reads SYDVKM. The germline V and J ends were trimmed by 10 bases and 1 base, with 11 bases remaining between them. This CDR3 comprises 13 residues. This chain's CDR3 is CATQGMSNQPQHF. In DNA form, the CDR3 reads TGTGCCACCCAGGGGATGAGCAATCAGCCCCAGCATTTT. The full variable domain, with the rest looked up from reference TRBV28 and TRBJ1-5, is DVKVTQSSRYLVKRTGEKVFLECVQDMDHENMFWYRQDPGLGLRLIYFSYDVKMKEKGDIPEGYSVSREKKERFSLILESASTNQTSMYLCATQGMSNQPQHFGDGTRLSIL.

The genes are TRBV28 and TRBJ2-2; perhaps TRBD1 as D (7 bases). Germline assignment: CDR1 MDHEN and CDR2 SYDVKM. V lost 6 bases, J lost 4 bases, and 21 bases lay in between. CDR3 length equals 17 residues. DNA of the CDR3: TGTGCCAGCAGCCACCTGGGGGCAGGGGGGAGCACCGGGGAGCTGTTTTTT. Translating it yields CASSHLGAGGSTGELFF.

J is TRBJ2-7 and V is TRBV5-4, with 7 bases that match TRBD1. Trimming removed 4 bases from V and 1 base from J; junction bases left unmatched: 8. The germline CDR1 and CDR2 sequences are SGHNT and YYREEE (reference sequence). The CDR3 has 15 residues. CDR3 loop: CASSRDRARSYEQYF. CDR3 nucleotides: TGTGCCAGCAGCCGTGACAGGGCAAGGTCCTACGAGCAGTACTTC.

Only one count was recorded for this clone. V is TRBV6-6 and J is TRBJ1-1; 12 bases match TRBD1. CDR3 length equals 13 residues. CDR1 and CDR2 (germline): MNHNY, SVGAGI (reference sequence). V was pared by 5 bases and J by 8 bases, with 3 bases of the junction left unmatched. CDR3: CASSGTGGEEAFF. The CDR3 region has the DNA TGTGCCAGCAGTGGGACAGGGGGCGAGGAAGCTTTCTTT.

This rearrangement joins TRBV18 to TRBJ2-1; TRBD1 agrees at 8 bases. V dropped 6 bases and J dropped 5; count of bases not matched to a gene: 6. CDR1 and CDR2 (germline): KGHSH, LQKENI. The CDR3 length is 14 residues. This CDR3 reads CASSTGQVNNEQFF. CDR3 DNA sequence: TGTGCCAGCTCGACGGGACAGGTTAACAATGAGCAGTTCTTC.

The DNA of the CDR3 is TGTGCCAGCTACCCTACGGGGGGGCCGGGAGATACGCAGTATTTT. Amino acid sequence: CASYPTGGPGDTQYF. The V and J genes are TRBV21-1 and TRBJ2-3; TRBD2 is taken as the D call from the table, unchecked against the DNA. TRBV21-1 is labeled a pseudogene. This CDR3 is 15 amino acids long.

CDR3 region: CASTPGLGGANVLTF. The DNA of the CDR3 is TGTGCCAGCACACCAGGGCTCGGTGGGGCCAACGTCCTGACTTTC. The chain has TRBV4-2 and TRBJ2-6; possibly TRBD1 for D (5 bases). V lost 7 bases, J lost 3 bases, and 13 bases lay in between. This CDR3 is built from 15 residues. CDR1 and CDR2 (germline): LGHNA, YNFKEQ.

The chain is built from TRBV11-3 and TRBJ2-3; 8 bases match TRBD1. V dropped 5 bases and J dropped 4; count of bases not matched to a gene: 8. The germline V gene encodes CDR1 SGHNT and CDR2 YENEEA. The CDR3 loop spans 15 amino acids. The CDR3 loop reads CASSPGQGTADTQYF. In DNA, the CDR3 is TGTGCCAGCAGCCCCGGACAGGGCACCGCAGATACGCAGTATTTT.

The CDR3 here is CATWDRGDYEQYF. CDR3 sequence (DNA): TGTGCCACCTGGGACAGGGGGGACTACGAGCAGTACTTC. The rearrangement joins TRBV28 to TRBJ2-7; 11 bases map to TRBD1. V lost 10 bases to trimming and J lost 3 bases; unmatched junction nucleotides: 5. CDR1 and CDR2 (germline): MDHEN, SYDVKM. CDR3 length: 13 amino acids.

This clone appeared a single time. V and J are TRBV12-3 or TRBV12-4 and TRBJ2-1, with unresolved D. This CDR3 has 13 amino acids. The germline V and J ends were trimmed by 7 bases and 7 bases, with 14 bases remaining between them. The CDR3 coding sequence is TGTGCCAGCACGCTAGGTCTTTTTAATGAGCAGTTCTTC. This encodes CASTLGLFNEQFF.

Turning to this clone: A read error may explain this, as a much larger clone is one base away. The rearrangement links TRBV7-6 to TRBJ2-7, with 7 bases fitting TRBD1. This CDR3 is built from 14 residues. Unmatched junction bases numbered 3, after V lost 2 bases and J lost 2 bases. Germline CDR1 reads SGHVS; CDR2 reads FNYEAQ. The CDR3 here is CASSLRQGAYEQYF. The CDR3 DNA sequence: TGTGCCAGCAGCTTAAGACAGGGCGCCTACGAGCAGTACTTC.

The chain is built from TRBV19 and TRBJ1-2; TRBD1 is a possible D gene (5 bases). V was cut by 6 bases and J by 5 bases, with 16 bases left in between. This CDR3 has 14 amino acids. CDR1 and CDR2 from the germline V gene are LNHDA and SQIVND (reference sequence). In nucleotides, the CDR3 is TGTGCCAGTAGGTCAGGGATATTCAATTATGGCTACACCTTC. It translates to CASRSGIFNYGYTF.

The chain has TRBV2 and TRBJ1-1; D is unresolved. V was shortened by 3 bases and J by 0 bases, with 5 bases between the two germline ends. Germline lookup yields CDR1 SNHLY and CDR2 FYNNEI. The CDR3 length is 13 residues. Here the CDR3 DNA reads TGTGCCAGCAGTGATCGGGTGAACACTGAAGCTTTCTTT. This encodes CASSDRVNTEAFF.

The CDR3 loop is CASSVSDTGELFF. CDR3 DNA sequence: TGTGCCAGCAGCGTATCGGACACCGGGGAGCTGTTTTTT. The chain couples TRBV9 to TRBJ2-2; D gene unclear. CDR3 length equals 13 residues. Germline V gene lookup returns CDR1 SGDLS and CDR2 YYNGEE. The germline V and J ends were trimmed by 1 base and 3 bases, with 4 bases remaining between them.

The DNA of the CDR3 is TGTGCCAGCAAGGGACAGAGCAATCAGCCCCAGCATTTT. This translates into CASKGQSNQPQHF. The J gene is TRBJ1-5, the V gene TRBV12-3 or TRBV12-4; TRBD1 agrees at 7 bases. The CDR3 covers 13 residues. The trim removed 7 bases at V and 1 base at J, leaving 1 base unmatched.

The table lists this clone with a few counts. This chain links TRBV29-1 with TRBJ2-2; 8 positions match TRBD1. The germline V gene has CDR1 SQVTM and CDR2 ANQGSEA. This CDR3 is 13 amino acids long. With V trimmed by 7 bases and J by 1 base, 2 bases remained unmatched. As DNA, the CDR3 is TGCAGCGCAGACAGGGGGAACACCGGGGAGCTGTTTTTT. Translation: CSADRGNTGELFF.

V and J are TRBV2 and TRBJ1-2, with 7 bases matching TRBD1. The CDR3 length is 16 residues. The V and J ends lost 5 bases and 1 base, in that order; junction bases with no gene match: 10. CDR1 and CDR2 from the germline V gene are SNHLY and FYNNEI. The CDR3 sequence: CASSSRTGLNNYGYTF. The CDR3 DNA is TGTGCCAGCAGTTCCCGGACAGGACTGAATAACTATGGCTACACCTTC.